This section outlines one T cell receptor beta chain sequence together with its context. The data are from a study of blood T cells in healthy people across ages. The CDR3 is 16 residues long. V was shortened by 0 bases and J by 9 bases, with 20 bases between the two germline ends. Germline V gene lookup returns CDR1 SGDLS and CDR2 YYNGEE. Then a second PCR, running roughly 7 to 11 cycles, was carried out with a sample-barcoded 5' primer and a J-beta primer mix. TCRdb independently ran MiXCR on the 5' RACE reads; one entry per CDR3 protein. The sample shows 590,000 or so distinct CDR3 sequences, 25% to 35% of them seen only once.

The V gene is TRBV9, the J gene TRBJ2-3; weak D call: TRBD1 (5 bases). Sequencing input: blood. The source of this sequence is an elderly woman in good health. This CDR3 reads CASSVEDAGLKPTQYF. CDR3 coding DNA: TGTGCCAGCAGCGTAGAGGATGCAGGGTTAAAGCCCACGCAGTATTTT.